These 24 T cell receptor beta chains were sequenced from one sample in a study of T cell responses to AZD1222 COVID-19 vaccine. Some clones are missing from TCRdb's copy, which holds only in-frame ones; the method was immunoSEQ multiplex PCR. Of tens of thousands of clones in the sample, roughly 82% were seen once. The sequenced sample was peripheral blood, obtained on day 0 of AZD1222 vaccination. Receptor source: an adult in good health.

The chain has TRBV7-8 and TRBJ2-1, with D unresolved. V shed 0 bases and J shed 3 bases, with 15 bases lying between them. The CDR3 is made up of 17 amino acids. The germline V gene encodes CDR1 SGHVS and CDR2 FQNEAQ. CDR3: CASSLAVGLSRYNEQFF. The CDR3 nucleotides are TGTGCCAGCAGCTTAGCGGTAGGTTTGTCCCGCTACAATGAGCAGTTCTTC.

The table lists this clone with a few counts. The V and J genes are TRBV3-1 (or the pseudogene TRBV3-2) and TRBJ2-1; 13 bases align to TRBD2. The V and J ends lost 1 base and 10 bases, in that order; junction bases with no gene match: 7. CDR1 is LGHDT, CDR2 YNNKEL, per germline (reference sequence). The CDR3 contains 16 residues. The CDR3 loop is CASSQATSGGAREQFF. CDR3 DNA: TGTGCCAGCAGCCAAGCTACTAGCGGGGGGGCTAGGGAGCAGTTCTTC.

This clone was counted a single time. The chain has TRBV6-2 or TRBV6-3 and TRBJ1-6; 8 nucleotides match TRBD1. Germline V CDR1 and CDR2: MNHEY, SVGEGT. The CDR3 sequence is 14 residues long. J lost 6 bases, V lost 6 bases, and 4 bases had no gene match. The DNA for the CDR3 is TGTGCCAGCAGCCGGGACAGGATTAATTCACCCCTCCACTTT. Amino acids: CASSRDRINSPLHF.

This chain uses TRBV4-3 with TRBJ1-1; D gene ambiguous. This CDR3 is 13 amino acids long. Looked up from germline, CDR1 is LGHNA and CDR2 is YSLEER. Trimming took off 4 bases at V and 3 bases at J, with 9 bases between the two ends. The CDR3 loop reads CASSRALDTEAFF. In DNA, the CDR3 is TGCGCCAGCAGCCGAGCGTTGGACACTGAAGCTTTCTTT.

This clone was observed once. V is TRBV30 and J is TRBJ2-3; D unclear. The CDR3 extends over 13 amino acids. V was cut by 4 bases and J by 4 bases, with 12 bases left in between. Per the germline V gene, CDR1 is GTSNPN and CDR2 is SVGIG (reference sequence). The chain's CDR3 is CAWKGRISDTQYF. The CDR3 bases are TGTGCCTGGAAAGGCAGGATTTCAGATACGCAGTATTTT.

Note on this clone: Other DNA sequences in this sample translate to the same CDR3. The V call is TRBV20-1, the J call TRBJ2-7; no reliable D call. Germline CDR1 reads DFQATT; CDR2 reads SNEGSKA (reference sequence). CDR3 length: 12 amino acids. Trimming cost V 3 bases and J 5 bases, with 11 bases left between them. CDR3 amino acids: CSASVSGDEQYF. The CDR3 DNA reads as TGCAGTGCTAGTGTCAGTGGGGACGAGCAGTACTTC.

The rearrangement uses TRBV28 and TRBJ2-7, with 12 bases fitting TRBD1. Germline V gives CDR1 MDHEN, CDR2 SYDVKM. This CDR3 region has 15 residues. Trimming at V came to 6 bases and at J to 7 bases, leaving 10 bases not matched to a gene. For the CDR3, the DNA is TGTGCCAGCAGACCTCCGGGACAGGGGGCTAGTGAGCAGTACTTC. This sequence encodes CASRPPGQGASEQYF.

This chain uses TRBV2 with TRBJ1-6; TRBD1 agrees at 7 bases. V gave up 6 bases and J gave up 4 bases; unmatched junction bases: 3. Looked up from germline, CDR1 is SNHLY and CDR2 is FYNNEI. The CDR3 is 14 residues long. CDR3: CASRGTAYNSPLHF. In DNA, the CDR3 is TGTGCCAGCAGGGGGACAGCTTATAATTCACCCCTCCACTTT.

Only a few counts were recorded for this clone. V gene TRBV5-8 combines with J gene TRBJ1-2; TRBD1 is a possible D gene (5 bases). CDR1 is SGHTS, CDR2 YDEGEE, per germline. V was trimmed by 1 base and J by 7 bases, leaving 17 bases between them. CDR3 length: 15 amino acids. The CDR3 coding sequence is TGTGCCAGCAGCTTGAGGCGCAGGGAGAGGGGTGGCTACACCTTC. It translates to CASSLRRRERGGYTF.

The rearrangement uses TRBV7-9 and TRBJ2-2; 7 bases fit TRBD2. The CDR3 is 13 residues long. The germline V gene encodes CDR1 SEHNR and CDR2 FQNEAQ (reference sequence). Losses at the gene ends were 10 bases for V and 1 base for J; bases not matched to a gene: 3. Here the CDR3 DNA reads TGTGCCAACACGGGAGGGAACACCGGGGAGCTGTTTTTT. It codes for CANTGGNTGELFF. The entire variable domain, with the rest obtained from reference TRBV7-9 and TRBJ2-2, is as follows: DTGVSQNPRHKITKRGQNVTFRCDPISEHNRLYWYRQTLGQGPEFLTYFQNEAQLEKSRLLSDRFSAERPKGSFSTLEIQRTEQGDSAMYLCANTGGNTGELFFGEGSRLTVL.

V and J are TRBV9 and TRBJ2-2; D call uncertain. With 5 bases removed from V and 3 bases from J, the gap between germline ends came to 11 bases. This CDR3 comprises 14 residues. CDR1 SGDLS and CDR2 YYNGEE come from the germline V gene. CDR3 sequence: CASSWGADTGELFF. As DNA, the CDR3 is TGTGCCAGCAGTTGGGGTGCGGACACCGGGGAGCTGTTTTTT.

J is TRBJ2-7 and V is TRBV3-1 (or the pseudogene TRBV3-2); 7 bases are shared with TRBD1. The CDR3 totals 14 residues. The germline V gene encodes CDR1 LGHDT and CDR2 YNNKEL (reference sequence). The V gene end was trimmed by 4 bases and the J gene end by 2 bases; junction bases not matched to a gene: 5. The CDR3 protein is CASSRPGQPYEQYF. The CDR3 DNA follows: TGTGCCAGCAGCCGCCCGGGACAGCCCTACGAGCAGTACTTC.

The rearrangement links TRBV5-1 to TRBJ1-1, with D possibly TRBD1 on 6 matching bases. V was pared by 0 bases and J by 2 bases, with 11 bases between. CDR1 SGHRS and CDR2 YFSETQ come from the germline V gene. This CDR3 has 15 amino acids. CDR3: CASSLAGTINTEAFF. The CDR3, as DNA: TGCGCCAGCAGCTTGGCCGGGACAATCAACACTGAAGCTTTCTTT.

The V gene is TRBV5-6, the J gene TRBJ2-7, with unresolved D. Germline CDR1 SGHDT, CDR2 YYEEEE. V lost 3 bases, J lost 0 bases, and 4 bases lay in between. CDR3 length: 12 residues. CDR3 residues: CASSSNSYEQYF. For the CDR3, the DNA is TGTGCCAGCAGCTCGAACTCCTACGAGCAGTACTTC.

The chain employs TRBV11-2 and TRBJ2-5, with a tentative D call TRBD1 (6 bases). The CDR3 is 16 residues long. CDR1 is SGHAT, CDR2 FQNNGV, per germline. V dropped 3 bases and J dropped 5 bases, with 19 bases sitting between them. Here the CDR3 reads CASSFLRGRSGETQYF. The CDR3 nucleotides are TGTGCCAGCAGCTTCTTGAGGGGGAGAAGTGGGGAGACCCAGTACTTC.

CDR3 region: CASSFGGSLTNEKLFF. CDR3 DNA sequence: TGTGCCAGCAGCTTCGGGGGTTCATTGACTAATGAAAAACTGTTTTTT. The chain carries TRBV5-8 and TRBJ1-4; the D gene is possibly TRBD1 (5 bases). The germline V and J ends were trimmed by 2 bases and 2 bases, with 13 bases remaining between them. The CDR3 extends over 16 amino acids. The germline CDR1 and CDR2 sequences are SGHTS and YDEGEE.

The chain carries TRBV5-6 and TRBJ1-2; D unclear. This CDR3 region has 14 residues. The V end lost 6 bases, the J end lost 1 base, and 13 bases lay between the germline ends. Germline V gene sequence: CDR1 SGHDT, CDR2 YYEEEE. CDR3 loop: CASTDFTDNYGYTF. CDR3 nucleotide sequence: TGTGCCAGCACCGACTTTACAGATAACTATGGCTACACCTTC.

The V gene is TRBV28, the J gene TRBJ2-2, with unresolved D. Germline V CDR1 and CDR2: MDHEN, SYDVKM. The V and J ends lost 7 bases and 5 bases respectively, with 8 bases between them. The CDR3 is 12 residues long. The CDR3 protein is CASKTLTGELFF. DNA for the CDR3: TGTGCCAGCAAGACATTGACCGGGGAGCTGTTTTTT. The full variable domain, with the rest looked up from reference TRBV28 and TRBJ2-2, is DVKVTQSSRYLVKRTGEKVFLECVQDMDHENMFWYRQDPGLGLRLIYFSYDVKMKEKGDIPEGYSVSREKKERFSLILESASTNQTSMYLCASKTLTGELFFGEGSRLTVL.

This chain joins TRBV3-1 (or the pseudogene TRBV3-2) and TRBJ1-4, with a weak D call TRBD1 (5 bases). The V and J ends lost 1 base and 4 bases respectively, with 13 bases between them. Germline assignment: CDR1 LGHDT and CDR2 YNNKEL (reference sequence). The CDR3 spans 16 residues. CDR3 nucleotides: TGTGCCAGCAGCCAAGGTGGCGACAGACGTAATGAAAAACTGTTTTTT. Residues: CASSQGGDRRNEKLFF.

V usage is TRBV7-2 and J usage is TRBJ2-3, with D possibly TRBD2 on 5 matching bases. The CDR3 contains 15 residues. Trimming shortened V by 1 base and J by 1 base, and 9 bases separated the two germline ends. Germline-derived CDR1 and CDR2 are SGHTA and FQGNSA. The CDR3 region has the DNA TGTGCCAGCAGCTTAGGCGGGCAGGGCACAGATACGCAGTATTTT. Amino acids: CASSLGGQGTDTQYF.

The chain links TRBV7-2 to TRBJ2-7; D is unclear. The CDR3 runs to 13 residues. The germline V and J ends were trimmed by 8 bases and 4 bases, with 15 bases remaining between them. The V gene's germline CDR1 is SGHTA and CDR2 FQGNSA. In nucleotides, the CDR3 is TGTGCCAGCCAACAAGCAATGGGGTACGAGCAGTACTTC. Its translation: CASQQAMGYEQYF.

This clone was detected only a few times. The chain couples TRBV2 to TRBJ2-7; TRBD1 matches 10 bases. The V segment lost 6 bases and the J segment 9 bases; nucleotides outside the gene matches: 5. The CDR3 spans 12 residues. Germline values: CDR1 SNHLY, CDR2 FYNNEI. The CDR3 reads CASRAGTGVQYF. CDR3 coding DNA: TGTGCCAGCAGGGCTGGGACAGGGGTGCAGTACTTC. Filled out from reference TRBV2 and TRBJ2-7, the complete variable domain reads EPEVTQTPSHQVTQMGQEVILRCVPISNHLYFYWYRQILGQKVEFLVSFYNNEISEKSEIFDDQFSVERPDGSNFTLKIRSTKLEDSAMYFCASRAGTGVQYFGPGTRLTVT.

The V call is TRBV7-2, the J call TRBJ1-6; D not resolved. This CDR3 spans 16 amino acids. CDR1 and CDR2 from the germline V gene are SGHTA and FQGNSA. V was clipped by 1 base and J by 0 bases, with 7 bases between them. CDR3 nucleotides: TGTGCCAGCAGCTTAGGGTCTAGCTCCTATAATTCACCCCTCCACTTT. Translation gives CASSLGSSSYNSPLHF.

The chain recombines TRBV6-2 or TRBV6-3 with TRBJ2-3; D remains ambiguous. This CDR3 is 12 amino acids long. Germline V gene sequence: CDR1 MNHEY, CDR2 SVGEGT. Between the trimmed V and J ends, which lost 4 bases and 2 bases, there was a span of 4 bases. This CDR3 reads CASSSATDTQYF. CDR3 DNA: TGTGCCAGCAGTTCAGCCACAGATACGCAGTATTTT.